This is a list of T cell receptor beta chains from one sample in a study of T-cell memory formation after mild COVID-19. A single record per CDR3 protein comes from TCRdb applying MiXCR to the 5' RACE reads. The table has 380,000 or so distinct CDR3 sequences, approximately 14% seen once. Input material: PBMCs or a T cell subset sorted from them (not recorded which). Source of these receptors: a man younger than 35 who had mild COVID-19 (a few samples of this study predate the infection). Cell type and time point are not known. Both conserved end residues are part of each CDR3. Fields, in order: J gene, V gene, CDR3 protein.

>TRBJ2-1|TRBV7-2
CASSPAAALADSYNEQFF
>TRBJ1-2|TRBV2
CASRGTGDGYTF
>TRBJ2-1|TRBV19
CASTIPDRAHSSYTEQFF
>TRBJ2-1|TRBV10-1
CASSESSRGTGNEQFF
>TRBJ2-7|TRBV4-3
CASSQDPGGREDSDEQYF
>TRBJ1-2|TRBV7-9
CASSLGGQGIFNGYTF
>TRBJ2-5|TRBV28
CASNFQARETQYF
>TRBJ2-1|TRBV12-3/TRBV12-4
CASSFLALNNEQFF
>TRBJ2-3|TRBV24-1
CATSEAGGTNPDTQYF
>TRBJ1-3|TRBV5-1
CASKSERAGNTIYF
>TRBJ2-2|TRBV4-3
CASSYSGGGTGELFF
>TRBJ1-2|TRBV5-1
CASSRDRVDYGYTF
>TRBJ2-5|TRBV28
CASSSRPRGQETQYF
>TRBJ2-2|TRBV12-3/TRBV12-4
CASSPWGQVNTGELFF
>TRBJ2-5|TRBV27
CASTQRGTIQETQYF
>TRBJ2-1|TRBV4-2
CASSPYSGASSYNEQFF
>TRBJ2-5|TRBV11-2
CASSFETAGGTQYF
>TRBJ1-4|TRBV5-5
CASSSRTTEKLFF
>TRBJ2-4|TRBV7-2
CASSTAPAKNIQYF
>TRBJ2-4|TRBV10-3
CAIRGQESENIQYF
>TRBJ2-2|TRBV7-3
CASSPAREGLNTGELFF
>TRBJ1-1|TRBV4-3
CASSQEGLATEAFF
>TRBJ2-1|TRBV5-1
CASSPAGGTGDEQFF
>TRBJ1-2|TRBV7-2
CASSFNSDNGYTF
>TRBJ1-2|TRBV20-1
CSARSGGLYGYTF
>TRBJ1-2|TRBV5-6
CASSLEYTGWGPYGYTF
>TRBJ1-3|TRBV6-6
CAREWTSFSGTGAGNTIYF
>TRBJ2-1|TRBV6-2/TRBV6-3
CASRSLGTGSNEQFF
>TRBJ2-7|TRBV28
CASRENRGRAYEQYF
>TRBJ2-6|TRBV28
CASADGGSGANVLTF
>TRBJ2-1|TRBV6-2/TRBV6-3
CASSYYSEANEQFF
>TRBJ1-6|TRBV7-2
CASTRVRVGNSPLHF
>TRBJ2-3|TRBV7-8
CASSKRDRGSTDTQYF
>TRBJ2-1|TRBV10-1
CASSEPGDSYNEQFF
>TRBJ2-5|TRBV20-1
CSAYRDRGRRMVETQYF
>TRBJ1-2|TRBV6-5
CASRRTGPDAYGYTF
>TRBJ2-5|TRBV11-2
CASSFPGGGGQETQYF
>TRBJ1-5|TRBV10-3
CAISVERPQPQHF
>TRBJ1-5|TRBV7-3
CASSSFPGQPQHF
>TRBJ2-1|TRBV5-1
CASSLWGTEYNEQFF
>TRBJ2-3|TRBV4-1
CASSRIGGGTDTQYF
>TRBJ2-1|TRBV12-3/TRBV12-4
CASSPGQGLENEQFF